The next 8 T cell receptor beta chains were all read from a single sample in a study of T cells in Graves' hyperthyroidism and ophthalmopathy. Amplified TCR beta CDR3 regions came from RNA transcripts. Using the HTBI primer set, a first-round RT-PCR was run on the TCR CDR3. Each CDR3 protein gets one entry after TCRdb re-called the multiplex PCR reads with MiXCR. The table includes about 560,000 distinct CDR3 sequences, around 17% detected once. The sequenced sample was blood. Every receptor here comes from a woman aged 18-29 years with Graves' hyperthyroidism.

The chain recombines TRBV24-1 with TRBJ1-4; a weak D match, TRBD1 (5 bases). CDR3 size: 14 residues. Germline loops: CDR1 KGHDR, CDR2 SFDVKD. Trimming removed 9 bases at V and 4 bases at J, with 14 bases between. CDR3 DNA: TGTGCCACCTCACCCGGGGGGGGTAATGAAAAACTGTTTTTT. It is translated as CATSPGGGNEKLFF.

The chain links TRBV6-2 or TRBV6-3 to TRBJ1-4, with D possibly being TRBD1 (6 bases). V was cut by 1 base and J by 8 bases, with 11 bases left in between. The CDR3 loop spans 14 amino acids. Germline CDR1 is MNHEY and CDR2 is SVGEGT. The CDR3 DNA reads TGTGCCAGCAGTTACTTCAGGGGAGAGGAAAAACTGTTTTTT. Translation gives CASSYFRGEEKLFF.

This clonotype occurred many times. This sequence joins TRBV13 and TRBJ2-7; 9 nucleotides agree with TRBD2. The CDR3 is 14 residues long. The V segment lost 6 bases and the J segment 5 bases; nucleotides outside the gene matches: 8. CDR1 PRHDT and CDR2 FYEKMQ come from the germline V gene (reference sequence). The DNA for the CDR3 is TGTGCCAGCAGTTTTAGCGGGAGCTACCACGAGCAGTACTTC. It specifies CASSFSGSYHEQYF.

At least ten counts were recorded for this clonotype. The rearrangement joins TRBV5-1 to TRBJ2-7, with a possible D match to TRBD1 (6 bases). This CDR3 contains 14 residues. V lost 1 base, J lost 3 bases, and 11 bases lay in between. The germline gives CDR1 SGHRS, CDR2 YFSETQ. CDR3 sequence: CASSLKAGVYEQYF. CDR3 nucleotide sequence: TGCGCCAGCAGCTTGAAGGCAGGGGTCTACGAGCAGTACTTC. Full variable domain (outside the CDR3, taken from reference TRBV5-1 and TRBJ2-7): KAGVTQTPRYLIKTRGQQVTLSCSPISGHRSVSWYQQTPGQGLQFLFEYFSETQRNKGNFPGRFSGRQFSNSRSEMNVSTLELGDSALYLCASSLKAGVYEQYFGPGTRLTVT.

This clonotype appeared a few times. This sequence joins TRBV10-3 and TRBJ2-3; D may be TRBD2 (5 bases). There are 13 residues in the CDR3. From germline, CDR1 is ENHRY and CDR2 SYGVKD. The V end lost 0 bases, the J end lost 4 bases, and 5 bases lay between the germline ends. DNA for the CDR3: TGTGCCATCAGTGAGTCGAGGGCAGATACGCAGTATTTT. Translation gives CAISESRADTQYF.

This clonotype came up a few times. The J gene is TRBJ2-1, the V gene TRBV7-9; 14 bases map to TRBD2. CDR3 length: 14 residues. From germline, CDR1 is SEHNR and CDR2 FQNEAQ (reference sequence). The V and J ends lost 5 bases and 15 bases, in that order; junction bases with no gene match: 9. The CDR3 loop is CASSRSGTSGRWFF. CDR3 DNA: TGTGCCAGCAGCCGTTCCGGGACTAGCGGGAGATGGTTCTTC.

This clonotype was seen only a few times. The CDR3 sequence: CASSLRPPSNTGYEQYF. The CDR3 DNA sequence: TGTGCCAGCAGTTTACGGCCCCCCAGTAACACCGGTTACGAGCAGTACTTC. The chain is built from TRBV27 and TRBJ2-7, with unresolved D. Trimming removed 2 bases from V and 4 bases from J, with 21 bases in between. The CDR3 sequence is 17 residues long. Per germline, CDR1 MNHEY and CDR2 SMNVEV (reference sequence).

This clonotype was counted at least ten times. This rearrangement joins TRBV2 to TRBJ2-3, with D tentatively TRBD2 (5 bases). Germline V lookup: CDR1 SNHLY, CDR2 FYNNEI. V lost 1 base, J lost 7 bases, and 9 bases lay in between. The CDR3 has 13 amino acids. CDR3 in DNA: TGTGCCAGCAGTGAAGGGTTAGCGAATACGCAGTATTTT. Its translation: CASSEGLANTQYF.